A selection of T cell receptor beta chains follows, all from one sample in a study of T cells in localized non-small cell lung cancer. TCRdb's table, derived via immunoSEQ multiplex PCR, lists solely in-frame clones and lacks some. This table holds about 77,000 clones, more than 70% found once. The sample in question was peripheral blood, obtained before any cancer treatment. These TCRs come from a woman aged 40 to 75 with stage I squamous cell lung carcinoma. The CDR3 runs from the conserved cysteine through the conserved F or W. The order of the fields is J gene, D gene, CDR3 length, clone size, V gene, CDR3 protein, CDR3 DNA. D genes are given only for firm matches. Expanded clones are given a class, and other clones once, few, many or no size at all.

j_gene: TRBJ1-4; d_gene: TRBD1; len: 16; abundance: .; v_gene: TRBV5-1; CDR3aa: CASSSGTGGWNEKLFF; CDR3nt: TGCGCCAGCAGTTCCGGGACAGGGGGCTGGAATGAAAAACTGTTTTTT
j_gene: TRBJ1-2; d_gene: .; len: 13; abundance: once; v_gene: TRBV27; CDR3aa: CASSLNSFYGYTF; CDR3nt: TGTGCCAGCAGTTTAAACAGCTTCTATGGCTACACCTTC
j_gene: TRBJ2-1; d_gene: .; len: 16; abundance: once; v_gene: TRBV19; CDR3aa: CASTPRTGMGSNEQFF; CDR3nt: TGTGCCAGTACCCCTAGGACCGGGATGGGCAGTAATGAGCAGTTCTTC
j_gene: TRBJ1-5; d_gene: .; len: 15; abundance: .; v_gene: TRBV2; CDR3aa: CASSQIQGSNQPQHF; CDR3nt: TGTGCCAGCAGCCAGATACAGGGTAGCAATCAGCCCCAGCATTTT
j_gene: TRBJ2-3; d_gene: .; len: 11; abundance: .; v_gene: TRBV6-5; CDR3aa: CASSDTDTQYF; CDR3nt: TGTGCCAGCAGCGATACAGATACGCAGTATTTT
j_gene: TRBJ2-1; d_gene: .; len: 14; abundance: .; v_gene: TRBV2; CDR3aa: CASSKGVSYNEQFF; CDR3nt: TGTGCCAGCAGTAAGGGTGTCTCCTACAATGAGCAGTTCTTC
j_gene: TRBJ1-1; d_gene: .; len: 14; abundance: .; v_gene: TRBV2; CDR3aa: CASYTHGTYTEAFF; CDR3nt: TGTGCCAGCTATACTCATGGGACGTACACTGAAGCTTTCTTT
j_gene: TRBJ1-3; d_gene: TRBD1; len: 18; abundance: .; v_gene: TRBV5-1; CDR3aa: CASSPAGQGPAAGNTIYF; CDR3nt: TGCGCCAGCAGCCCCGCGGGACAGGGCCCAGCAGCTGGAAACACCATATATTTT
j_gene: TRBJ1-3; d_gene: .; len: 12; abundance: .; v_gene: TRBV6-5; CDR3aa: CASSEVGNTIYF; CDR3nt: TGTGCCAGCAGTGAAGTGGGAAACACCATATATTTT
j_gene: TRBJ2-3; d_gene: .; len: 13; abundance: .; v_gene: TRBV29-1; CDR3aa: CSVGGQGTDTQYF; CDR3nt: TGCAGCGTTGGGGGGCAGGGCACAGATACGCAGTATTTT
j_gene: TRBJ1-2; d_gene: .; len: 12; abundance: .; v_gene: TRBV25-1; CDR3aa: CASSGQGYGYTF; CDR3nt: TGTGCCAGCAGTGGCCAGGGGTACGGCTACACCTTC
j_gene: TRBJ2-7; d_gene: TRBD1; len: 16; abundance: .; v_gene: TRBV10-3; CDR3aa: CAIRHPGTGSSYEQYF; CDR3nt: TGTGCCATCAGGCACCCCGGGACAGGCAGCTCCTACGAGCAGTACTTC
j_gene: TRBJ2-3; d_gene: .; len: 13; abundance: .; v_gene: TRBV15; CDR3aa: CATSRDIMDTQYF; CDR3nt: TGTGCCACCAGCAGAGATATCATGGATACGCAGTATTTT
j_gene: TRBJ1-4; d_gene: TRBD1; len: 16; abundance: .; v_gene: TRBV16; CDR3aa: CASSQSAKGAQEKLFF; CDR3nt: TGTGCCAGCAGCCAATCGGCTAAGGGGGCGCAGGAAAAACTGTTTTTT
j_gene: TRBJ1-1; d_gene: .; len: 11; abundance: .; v_gene: TRBV9; CDR3aa: CASSAGGGGRF; CDR3nt: TGTGCCAGCAGCGCTGGGGGGGGAGGACGCTTT
j_gene: TRBJ2-7; d_gene: TRBD1; len: 17; abundance: .; v_gene: TRBV5-1; CDR3aa: CASSLASSGQGYDEQYF; CDR3nt: TGCGCCAGCAGCTTGGCCAGCTCGGGACAGGGTTACGACGAGCAGTACTTC
j_gene: TRBJ2-1; d_gene: .; len: 12; abundance: once; v_gene: TRBV6-1; CDR3aa: CASSEGGIEQFF; CDR3nt: TGTGCCAGCAGTGAAGGGGGAATTGAGCAGTTCTTC
j_gene: TRBJ2-7; d_gene: TRBD1; len: 16; abundance: .; v_gene: TRBV4-2; CDR3aa: CASSLTAGTGVYEQYF; CDR3nt: TGTGCCAGCAGCCTGACAGCCGGGACAGGGGTCTACGAGCAGTACTTC
j_gene: TRBJ1-1; d_gene: .; len: 14; abundance: .; v_gene: TRBV4-1; CDR3aa: CASSQDAAYTEAFF; CDR3nt: TGCGCCAGCAGCCAAGACGCAGCTTACACTGAAGCTTTCTTT
j_gene: TRBJ2-1; d_gene: .; len: 13; abundance: .; v_gene: TRBV5-1; CDR3aa: CASSLTAQNEQFF; CDR3nt: TGCGCCAGCAGCTTGACAGCCCAGAATGAGCAGTTCTTC
j_gene: TRBJ1-1; d_gene: .; len: 14; abundance: once; v_gene: TRBV6-6; CDR3aa: CASSYLSSNTEAFF; CDR3nt: TGTGCCAGCAGTTACCTCAGTTCCAACACTGAAGCTTTCTTT
j_gene: TRBJ1-1; d_gene: .; len: 14; abundance: .; v_gene: TRBV19; CDR3aa: CASISDRMNTEAFF; CDR3nt: TGTGCCAGTATTTCAGACCGTATGAACACTGAAGCTTTCTTT
j_gene: TRBJ1-1; d_gene: .; len: 16; abundance: .; v_gene: TRBV6-5; CDR3aa: CASSYSPRATDTEAFF; CDR3nt: TGTGCCAGCAGTTACTCCCCTCGGGCAACCGACACTGAAGCTTTCTTT
j_gene: TRBJ1-2; d_gene: .; len: 16; abundance: .; v_gene: TRBV5-8; CDR3aa: CASSLLGPLVDYGYTF; CDR3nt: TGTGCCAGCAGCTTGCTGGGACCCCTGGTCGACTATGGCTACACCTTC
j_gene: TRBJ2-5; d_gene: .; len: 10; abundance: .; v_gene: TRBV2; CDR3aa: CASGRETQYF; CDR3nt: TGTGCCAGCGGTAGAGAGACCCAGTACTTC
j_gene: TRBJ2-6; d_gene: .; len: 16; abundance: .; v_gene: TRBV4-1; CDR3aa: CASSPVGPSGANVLTF; CDR3nt: TGCGCCAGCAGCCCGGTCGGGCCCTCTGGGGCCAACGTCCTGACTTTC
j_gene: TRBJ1-5; d_gene: .; len: 15; abundance: .; v_gene: TRBV5-4; CDR3aa: CASSLGPQGGQPQHF; CDR3nt: TGTGCCAGCAGCTTGGGGCCACAGGGAGGACAGCCCCAGCATTTT
j_gene: TRBJ2-7; d_gene: TRBD1; len: 13; abundance: .; v_gene: TRBV30; CDR3aa: CALTGVNPYEQYF; CDR3nt: TGTGCCTTGACAGGGGTGAACCCCTACGAGCAGTACTTC
j_gene: TRBJ2-7; d_gene: TRBD2; len: 17; abundance: .; v_gene: TRBV18; CDR3aa: CASSPSGGIAGSYEQYF; CDR3nt: TGTGCCAGCTCCCCATCGGGGGGGATTGCGGGTTCCTACGAGCAGTACTTC
j_gene: TRBJ1-2; d_gene: TRBD1; len: 13; abundance: .; v_gene: TRBV15; CDR3aa: CATSNDRGYGYTF; CDR3nt: TGTGCCACCAGCAACGACAGGGGTTATGGCTACACCTTC
j_gene: TRBJ1-1; d_gene: .; len: 14; abundance: .; v_gene: TRBV5-1; CDR3aa: CASSFAGGNTEAFF; CDR3nt: TGCGCCAGCAGCTTCGCAGGAGGAAACACTGAAGCTTTCTTT
j_gene: TRBJ1-5; d_gene: .; len: 13; abundance: .; v_gene: TRBV5-4; CDR3aa: CASSSGRNQPQHF; CDR3nt: TGTGCCAGCAGCAGCGGGAGAAATCAGCCCCAGCATTTT
j_gene: TRBJ2-1; d_gene: TRBD1; len: 16; abundance: .; v_gene: TRBV25-1; CDR3aa: CASSEGAGGAYNEQFF; CDR3nt: TGTGCCAGCAGTGAAGGGGCAGGGGGCGCCTACAATGAGCAGTTCTTC
j_gene: TRBJ2-3; d_gene: TRBD2; len: 15; abundance: .; v_gene: TRBV10-1; CDR3aa: CASSDRASGWDTQYF; CDR3nt: TGCGCCAGCAGTGATAGGGCTAGCGGATGGGATACGCAGTATTTT
j_gene: TRBJ1-1; d_gene: .; len: 10; abundance: once; v_gene: TRBV27; CDR3aa: CASGRVEAFF; CDR3nt: TGTGCCAGCGGCAGGGTTGAAGCTTTCTTT
j_gene: TRBJ1-3; d_gene: .; len: 16; abundance: few; v_gene: TRBV5-4; CDR3aa: CASSPSPGAPGNTIYF; CDR3nt: TGTGCCAGCAGCCCTTCTCCGGGGGCGCCTGGAAACACCATATATTTT
j_gene: TRBJ2-7; d_gene: .; len: 13; abundance: once; v_gene: TRBV9; CDR3aa: CASSLRGFGEQYF; CDR3nt: TGTGCCAGCAGCCTTAGAGGGTTTGGCGAGCAGTACTTC
j_gene: TRBJ2-7; d_gene: TRBD1; len: 13; abundance: .; v_gene: TRBV30; CDR3aa: CAWSVDRAYEQYF; CDR3nt: TGTGCCTGGAGTGTTGACAGGGCCTACGAGCAGTACTTC
j_gene: TRBJ2-5; d_gene: .; len: 14; abundance: .; v_gene: TRBV15; CDR3aa: CATSREAGQETQYF; CDR3nt: TGTGCCACCAGCAGAGAGGCAGGACAGGAGACCCAGTACTTC
j_gene: TRBJ1-5; d_gene: .; len: 15; abundance: .; v_gene: TRBV7-2; CDR3aa: CASSPQGLTNQPQHF; CDR3nt: TGTGCCAGCAGCCCGCAGGGACTGACGAATCAGCCCCAGCATTTT
j_gene: TRBJ1-1; d_gene: TRBD1; len: 13; abundance: .; v_gene: TRBV12-5; CDR3aa: CATNSGQGAEAFF; CDR3nt: TGTGCTACCAACTCGGGACAGGGAGCTGAAGCTTTCTTT
j_gene: TRBJ1-6; d_gene: TRBD1; len: 14; abundance: .; v_gene: TRBV10-2; CDR3aa: CASRRDRGSSPLHF; CDR3nt: TGCGCCAGCAGGAGGGACAGGGGGAGCTCACCCCTCCACTTT
j_gene: TRBJ1-2; d_gene: TRBD1; len: 14; abundance: .; v_gene: TRBV29-1; CDR3aa: CSVGGAGGPYGYTF; CDR3nt: TGCAGCGTTGGGGGAGCAGGGGGCCCCTATGGCTACACCTTC
j_gene: TRBJ1-1; d_gene: TRBD1; len: 14; abundance: .; v_gene: TRBV9; CDR3aa: CASSAGQINTEAFF; CDR3nt: TGTGCCAGCAGCGCGGGACAGATAAACACTGAAGCTTTCTTT
j_gene: TRBJ1-5; d_gene: TRBD1; len: 16; abundance: few; v_gene: TRBV15; CDR3aa: CATSRDRVYSNQPQHF; CDR3nt: TGTGCCACCAGCAGGGACAGGGTTTATAGCAATCAGCCCCAGCATTTT
j_gene: TRBJ1-2; d_gene: .; len: 15; abundance: .; v_gene: TRBV10-3; CDR3aa: CAISESKGRNYGYTF; CDR3nt: TGTGCCATCAGTGAGTCGAAGGGGCGTAACTATGGCTACACCTTC
j_gene: TRBJ2-1; d_gene: .; len: 13; abundance: .; v_gene: TRBV5-6; CDR3aa: CASSLGGVGEQFF; CDR3nt: TGTGCCAGCAGCTTGGGAGGGGTGGGTGAGCAGTTCTTC
j_gene: TRBJ2-3; d_gene: TRBD1; len: 15; abundance: .; v_gene: TRBV9; CDR3aa: CASSVTGTDTDTQYF; CDR3nt: TGTGCCAGCAGCGTCACCGGGACAGACACAGATACGCAGTATTTT
j_gene: TRBJ1-5; d_gene: .; len: 17; abundance: .; v_gene: TRBV4-1; CDR3aa: CASSHLSGGLGNQPQHF; CDR3nt: TGCGCCAGCAGCCACCTCAGTGGGGGGCTCGGCAATCAGCCCCAGCATTTT
j_gene: TRBJ1-1; d_gene: .; len: 12; abundance: .; v_gene: TRBV13; CDR3aa: CASEKGVTEAFF; CDR3nt: TGTGCCAGCGAGAAAGGCGTCACTGAAGCTTTCTTT
j_gene: TRBJ1-2; d_gene: .; len: 12; abundance: .; v_gene: TRBV27; CDR3aa: CASSFNGGGYTF; CDR3nt: TGTGCCAGCAGTTTTAATGGGGGAGGCTACACCTTC
j_gene: TRBJ2-3; d_gene: .; len: 14; abundance: .; v_gene: TRBV5-6; CDR3aa: CASSSGLDPDTQYF; CDR3nt: TGTGCCAGCAGCTCGGGACTCGACCCTGATACGCAGTATTTT
j_gene: TRBJ1-3; d_gene: .; len: 16; abundance: .; v_gene: TRBV10-3; CDR3aa: CAISESLRAAGNTIYF; CDR3nt: TGTGCCATCAGTGAGTCCCTTCGGGCAGCTGGAAACACCATATATTTT
j_gene: TRBJ1-2; d_gene: .; len: 13; abundance: .; v_gene: TRBV10-1; CDR3aa: CASSSDINYGYTF; CDR3nt: TGCGCCAGCAGTTCGGACATAAACTATGGCTACACCTTC
j_gene: TRBJ1-5; d_gene: .; len: 17; abundance: .; v_gene: TRBV7-2; CDR3aa: CASSLYPRTDSNQPQHF; CDR3nt: TGTGCCAGCAGCTTATACCCACGAACAGATAGCAATCAGCCCCAGCATTTT
j_gene: TRBJ1-2; d_gene: TRBD1; len: 14; abundance: .; v_gene: TRBV6-1; CDR3aa: CASSETITGVGYTF; CDR3nt: TGTGCCAGCAGTGAAACGATTACAGGGGTTGGCTACACCTTC